The present T cell receptor (beta chain) was sequenced within a study of cytomegalovirus exposure and HLA in healthy donors. Study-level findings and limits: Later analysis indicated greater clonal expansion among HLA-associated TCR beta chains than among equally common other chains.

Unrecorded immune exposures were likely, despite nominal health at sampling. For this clone: What it binds is unknown.

CDR3 size: 13 residues. J was trimmed by 4 bases and V by 10 bases; bases with no gene match: 7. Germline values: CDR1 MNHNY, CDR2 SVGAGI (reference sequence). 60 Vbeta and 13 Jbeta primers were used in PCR. Measured with immunoSEQ multiplex PCR; TCRdb has only the in-frame clones, and not every one. This table holds 180,000 or so clones, around 80% found once. The V gene is TRBV6-6, the J gene TRBJ1-2, with 9 bases aligning to TRBD1. The sample comprised PBMCs. This receptor was taken from a female donor in good health and CMV-seronegative. The CDR3 DNA follows: TGTGCCACTTTGGGACAGGGTACCTATGGCTACACCTTC. Protein sequence: CATLGQGTYGYTF.